The 7 T cell receptor beta chains presented below share a single source sample, sequenced in a study of neoadjuvant anti-PD-1 for oral cavity cancer. The assay was immunoSEQ multiplex PCR, and TCRdb's table has in-frame clones only and misses some. The table lists about 9,300 clones, approximately 61% of them singletons. Material: tumor tissue, obtained before nivolumab (anti-PD-1) treatment. The source of these receptors is a person aged 35 to 85 with oral cavity squamous cell carcinoma.

In this sample, this clone turned up a few times. The J gene is TRBJ1-5, the V gene TRBV19, with D perhaps matching TRBD1 (5 bases). The V gene's germline CDR1 is LNHDA and CDR2 SQIVND (reference sequence). This CDR3 is 14 amino acids long. The V and J ends lost 3 bases and 7 bases respectively, with 13 bases between them. CDR3 sequence (DNA): TGTGCCAGTAGTATCGGGTTTGGGGGACAGCCCCAGCATTTT. It translates to CASSIGFGGQPQHF.

The V gene is TRBV5-4, the J gene TRBJ2-1; 12 nucleotides match TRBD2. The V gene end was trimmed by 4 bases and the J gene end by 9 bases; junction bases not matched to a gene: 8. Germline CDR1 SGHNT, CDR2 YYREEE (reference sequence). The CDR3 is 15 residues long. CDR3 region: CASSTWTSGVGEQFF. In DNA form, the CDR3 reads TGTGCCAGCAGCACCTGGACTAGCGGGGTGGGTGAGCAGTTCTTC.

The chain recombines TRBV6-5 with TRBJ2-7; the D is unclear. Trimming cost V 4 bases and J 3 bases, with 10 bases left between them. The CDR3 has 13 residues. Germline CDR1 and CDR2: MNHEY and SVGAGI. Here the CDR3 DNA reads TGTGCCAGCAGTTCCCGGCTAAGCTACGAGCAGTACTTC. This encodes CASSSRLSYEQYF.

The chain is built from TRBV6-5 and TRBJ2-7; 11 bases are shared with TRBD2. CDR3 length equals 14 residues. Trimming at V came to 4 bases and at J to 4 bases, leaving 3 bases not matched to a gene. Germline V gene data show CDR1 as MNHEY and CDR2 as SVGAGI. CDR3 nucleotide sequence: TGTGCCAGCAGTTCCTGGACTAGCGGGTACGAGCAGTACTTC. Translation gives CASSSWTSGYEQYF.

The chain couples TRBV6-1 to TRBJ2-2; 9 bases are shared with TRBD1. The CDR3 extends over 13 amino acids. The V and J ends lost 10 bases and 7 bases, in that order; junction bases with no gene match: 7. Germline CDR1 is MNHNS and CDR2 is SASEGT. The CDR3 reads CAIGQGSVGELFF. CDR3 nucleotides: TGTGCCATCGGACAGGGGAGTGTCGGGGAGCTGTTTTTT.

V gene TRBV19 combines with J gene TRBJ2-7; 10 bases align to TRBD2. The J segment lost 0 bases and the V segment lost 5 bases, leaving 7 bases of the junction unmatched. Germline loops: CDR1 LNHDA, CDR2 SQIVND (reference sequence). The CDR3 loop spans 16 amino acids. CDR3 sequence reads: CASSGQTSGSSYEQYF. The CDR3 DNA sequence: TGTGCCAGTAGTGGGCAGACTAGCGGGTCCTCCTACGAGCAGTACTTC.

This chain joins TRBV29-1 and TRBJ2-2; the D is unclear. CDR1 and CDR2 from the germline V gene are SQVTM and ANQGSEA. The CDR3 covers 11 residues. The V end was cut by 4 bases, the J end by 3 bases, with 3 bases between. This CDR3 reads CSVGYTGELFF. The DNA of the CDR3 is TGCAGCGTTGGATACACCGGGGAGCTGTTTTTT.